This TCR beta chain originates from a study of T-cell reconstitution after alpha-beta-depleted transplantation in children. Library preparation (for TCRbeta) was performed with unique molecular identifiers. MiXCR, applied by TCRdb to the PCR reads, yields one record per CDR3 protein. The sample lists 230,000 or so distinct CDR3 sequences; around 9.7% were seen once. This clonotype was picked up many times. The CDR3 totals 13 residues. Trimming took off 7 bases at V and 1 base at J, with 10 bases between the two ends. The germline V gene encodes CDR1 SNHLY and CDR2 FYNNEI. The chain uses TRBV2 and TRBJ2-5; maybe TRBD1 (5 bases). The specimen comprised PBMCs from the stem cell graft donor, sampled from the stem cell graft. The receptor comes from a human donor who donated a stem cell graft to a child with SCID. The CDR3 reads CASIRQTQETQYF. In nucleotides, the CDR3 is TGTGCCAGCATCCGACAGACCCAAGAGACCCAGTACTTC.